Each of the 9 T cell receptor beta chains below was sequenced from the same sample in a study of blood T cell repertoires in COVID-19. This table comes from immunoSEQ multiplex PCR, and its TCRdb copy is limited to in-frame clones, with some not included. The sample holds about 160,000 clones; approximately 82% are singletons and the top ten take about 10%. The source material was peripheral blood. The receptors derive from a woman older than 75 with active or convalescent COVID-19.

The V and J genes are TRBV19 and TRBJ1-5; D not certain. V was clipped by 7 bases and J by 2 bases, with 15 bases between them. The germline V gene encodes CDR1 LNHDA and CDR2 SQIVND (reference sequence). CDR3 size: 15 residues. The CDR3 sequence is CASKTQRSGNQPQHF. CDR3 coding DNA: TGTGCCAGTAAAACACAACGCAGCGGCAATCAGCCCCAGCATTTT.

The genes are TRBV5-1 and TRBJ1-2; 10 nucleotides agree with TRBD1. This CDR3 has 15 residues. The ends lost 2 bases at V and 4 bases at J; junction bases unmatched: 5. The germline V gene encodes CDR1 SGHRS and CDR2 YFSETQ. The DNA of the CDR3 is TGCGCCAGCAGCTTTGGGACAGGGGTGACCTATGGCTACACCTTC. It encodes CASSFGTGVTYGYTF.

This chain joins TRBV18 and TRBJ2-1; the match to TRBD2 covers 9 bases. The CDR3 runs to 14 residues. V lost 3 bases and J lost 8; bases outside the gene matches: 5. In germline, CDR1 is KGHSH, CDR2 LQKENI. This CDR3 is CASSPSSGRDEQFF. As DNA, the CDR3 is TGTGCCAGCTCACCGAGTAGCGGGAGAGATGAGCAGTTCTTC.

The chain joins TRBV20-1 to TRBJ2-2; D not certain. V was trimmed by 3 bases and J by 1 base, leaving 12 bases between them. This CDR3 contains 15 residues. Per germline, CDR1 DFQATT and CDR2 SNEGSKA (reference sequence). The CDR3 nucleotides are TGCAGTGCTAGTAATGTTGCACTGAACACCGGGGAGCTGTTTTTT. Protein sequence: CSASNVALNTGELFF.

This rearrangement joins TRBV5-1 to TRBJ2-3; D possibly corresponds to TRBD2 (6 bases). Germline CDR1 and CDR2: SGHRS and YFSETQ. V lost 3 bases, J lost 1 base, and 21 bases lay in between. CDR3 length: 18 amino acids. CDR3 residues: CASSSYTGTLGGTDTQYF. CDR3 nucleotides: TGCGCCAGCAGCTCCTACACGGGGACTTTAGGAGGCACAGATACGCAGTATTTT.

This clone was observed a few times. The chain carries TRBV15 and TRBJ1-3; 11 nucleotides align to TRBD1. The CDR3 totals 17 residues. With 8 bases clipped from V and 1 base from J, the junction kept 10 bases outside the gene matches. Per the germline V gene, CDR1 is LNHNV and CDR2 is YYDKDF (reference sequence). The DNA for the CDR3 is TGTGCCACCCGGCGATCTGGACAGGGGGCTTCTGGAAACACCATATATTTT. It translates to CATRRSGQGASGNTIYF.

The J gene is TRBJ1-3, the V gene TRBV6-5; D gene unclear. The CDR3 has 15 residues. Germline CDR1 MNHEY, CDR2 SVGAGI. V lost 6 bases to trimming and J lost 4 bases, with 16 bases between them. The CDR3 reads CASSLLGGPGNTIYF. CDR3 bases: TGTGCCAGCAGCCTCCTCGGAGGTCCAGGAAACACCATATATTTT.

The chain employs TRBV5-4 and TRBJ2-7, with 12 positions matching TRBD2. CDR1 is SGHNT, CDR2 YYREEE, per germline (reference sequence). The CDR3 is 18 amino acids. V lost 3 bases to trimming and J lost 2 bases; unmatched junction nucleotides: 12. The CDR3 reads CASSSLTSGRKYAYEQYF. As DNA, the CDR3 is TGTGCCAGCAGCTCCCTGACTAGCGGGAGAAAATACGCCTACGAGCAGTACTTC.

Here the CDR3 DNA reads TGTGCCAGCAGTTACCGGGGGTCTGGGTATGGCTACACCTTC. Protein: CASSYRGSGYGYTF. The V gene is TRBV6-6, the J gene TRBJ1-2, with a tentative D call TRBD1 (5 bases). Germline lookup yields CDR1 MNHNY and CDR2 SVGAGI (reference sequence). The CDR3 sequence is 14 residues long. The V gene lost 2 bases and the J gene lost 5 bases, with 12 bases spanning the gap.